These 28 T cell receptor beta chains originate from one sample sequenced in a study of blood T cell repertoires in COVID-19. Assay used: immunoSEQ multiplex PCR; TCRdb lists only in-frame clones, some missing. This table holds fewer than 400,000 clones, under 90% found once. Sequencing used PBMCs or T cells enriched from blood (not recorded which). The receptor source for this set is a man in his thirties or forties who had recovered from COVID-19.

This chain links TRBV20-1 with TRBJ2-5; D is unresolved. This CDR3 is built from 10 residues. V was cut by 6 bases and J by 4 bases, with 6 bases left in between. Germline V CDR1 and CDR2: DFQATT, SNEGSKA (reference sequence). CDR3 sequence: CSAVRETQYF. The CDR3 DNA sequence: TGCAGTGCCGTCAGAGAGACCCAGTACTTC.

The CDR3 loop is CAPWGGLLGQYF. The CDR3, as DNA: TGCGCCCCTTGGGGAGGGCTCCTAGGGCAGTACTTC. V gene TRBV10-1 combines with J gene TRBJ2-7; 7 positions match TRBD2. V lost 11 bases, J lost 9 bases, and 13 bases stayed unmatched. Per germline, CDR1 WNHNN and CDR2 SYGVQD (reference sequence). This CDR3 region has 12 residues.

Concerning this clone itself: This sample also contains other DNA sequences that code for the same CDR3. V usage is TRBV5-1 and J usage is TRBJ1-3; D is unclear. The germline V gene encodes CDR1 SGHRS and CDR2 YFSETQ. The CDR3 has 15 residues. Trimming stripped 0 bases from V and 0 bases from J, with 7 bases between. The CDR3 here is CASSLDGSSGNTIYF. The CDR3 coding sequence is TGCGCCAGCAGCTTGGACGGGAGCTCTGGAAACACCATATATTTT.

The chain carries TRBV9 and TRBJ1-1, with D unresolved. The germline V gene encodes CDR1 SGDLS and CDR2 YYNGEE. CDR3 size: 15 residues. V was clipped by 3 bases and J by 4 bases, with 16 bases between them. The CDR3 DNA is TGTGCCAGCAGCGGAGGTTCCGGCCAGAGCACTGAAGCTTTCTTT. Translated, it gives CASSGGSGQSTEAFF.

The chain has TRBV7-8 and TRBJ2-3; maybe TRBD2 (5 bases). Trimming shortened V by 5 bases and J by 11 bases, and 11 bases separated the two germline ends. The CDR3 length is 11 residues. Germline-derived CDR1 and CDR2 are SGHVS and FQNEAQ. The CDR3 bases are TGTGCCAGCAGCGTTACCGAGGGGCAGTATTTT. This sequence encodes CASSVTEGQYF.

Written as DNA, the CDR3 is TGTGCCAGCAGTTTACTCAGGACTGGACAAGAGACCCAGTACTTC. Residues: CASSLLRTGQETQYF. The gene calls are TRBV27 and TRBJ2-5, with D perhaps matching TRBD2 (5 bases). Germline V lookup: CDR1 MNHEY, CDR2 SMNVEV (reference sequence). V was trimmed by 2 bases and J by 2 bases, leaving 12 bases between them. This CDR3 has 15 residues.

This clone was seen ten or more times. The chain employs TRBV7-9 and TRBJ2-1; TRBD2 agrees at 8 bases. Germline V gene lookup returns CDR1 SEHNR and CDR2 FQNEAQ (reference sequence). The V and J ends lost 1 base and 7 bases, in that order; junction bases with no gene match: 6. The CDR3 extends over 15 amino acids. CDR3 DNA sequence: TGTGCCAGCAGCTTAGGGGGTGGGACTAGAAATGAGCAGTTCTTC. Encoded protein: CASSLGGGTRNEQFF.

The V and J genes are TRBV24-1 and TRBJ2-7; D is possibly TRBD1 (6 bases). There are 15 residues in the CDR3. Germline V gene data show CDR1 as KGHDR and CDR2 as SFDVKD. V shed 3 bases and J shed 2 bases, with 13 bases lying between them. The CDR3 coding sequence is TGTGCCACCAGTGATCCCAAGGACAGAACCTACGAGCAGTACTTC. It yields the protein CATSDPKDRTYEQYF.

This chain connects TRBV6-1 to TRBJ1-2, with D perhaps matching TRBD1 (6 bases). This CDR3 has 16 amino acids. CDR1 and CDR2 from the germline V gene are MNHNS and SASEGT. Trimming took off 2 bases at V and 4 bases at J, with 17 bases between the two ends. The CDR3 nucleotides are TGTGCCAGCAGTGAAATCTATACAGGGCTCCCCTATGGCTACACCTTC. It is translated as CASSEIYTGLPYGYTF.

This chain uses TRBV2 with TRBJ1-1; TRBD1 agrees at 10 bases. Trimming at V came to 6 bases and at J to 6 bases, leaving 10 bases not matched to a gene. The CDR3 runs 15 residues. The germline gives CDR1 SNHLY, CDR2 FYNNEI. CDR3 in DNA: TGTGCCAGCAGGAGGACCGGGACAGGGGCCGCTGAAGCTTTCTTT. This codes for CASRRTGTGAAEAFF. Full variable domain (remainder filled in from reference TRBV2 and TRBJ1-1): EPEVTQTPSHQVTQMGQEVILRCVPISNHLYFYWYRQILGQKVEFLVSFYNNEISEKSEIFDDQFSVERPDGSNFTLKIRSTKLEDSAMYFCASRRTGTGAAEAFFGQGTRLTVV.

The J gene is TRBJ2-7, the V gene TRBV3-1 (or the pseudogene TRBV3-2); weak D call: TRBD1 (6 bases). The V end was cut by 4 bases, the J end by 2 bases, with 15 bases between. The CDR3 loop spans 15 amino acids. Per the germline V gene, CDR1 is LGHDT and CDR2 is YNNKEL (reference sequence). DNA of the CDR3: TGTGCCAGCAGCCTCCAGGGGCATGGGGCCTACGAGCAGTACTTC. Translated, it gives CASSLQGHGAYEQYF.

V and J are TRBV5-1 and TRBJ2-3; a possible D gene is TRBD1 (6 bases). The CDR3 runs 15 residues. With 5 bases removed from V and 1 base from J, the gap between germline ends came to 14 bases. Looked up from germline, CDR1 is SGHRS and CDR2 is YFSETQ. The CDR3 sequence is CASSAGTLGTDTQYF. DNA for the CDR3: TGCGCCAGCAGTGCCGGGACACTAGGCACAGATACGCAGTATTTT.

J is TRBJ2-3 and V is TRBV12-3 or TRBV12-4; D unresolved. This CDR3 spans 13 amino acids. The germline V and J ends were trimmed by 3 bases and 4 bases, with 8 bases remaining between them. Written as DNA, the CDR3 is TGTGCCAGCAGTTTCTTAGAGCCAGATACGCAGTATTTT. Its translation: CASSFLEPDTQYF.

V gene TRBV7-8 combines with J gene TRBJ2-1, with a tentative D call TRBD2 (5 bases). The CDR3 sequence is 14 residues long. Per the germline V gene, CDR1 is SGHVS and CDR2 is FQNEAQ. V lost 0 bases and J lost 7, with 10 bases in between. The CDR3 region is CASSLARAGNEQFF. The CDR3 DNA reads as TGTGCCAGCAGCTTAGCGCGGGCTGGGAATGAGCAGTTCTTC.

V usage is TRBV19 and J usage is TRBJ1-1, with a weak D call TRBD1 (6 bases). The V gene's germline CDR1 is LNHDA and CDR2 SQIVND (reference sequence). CDR3 length: 16 amino acids. Trimming shortened V by 7 bases and J by 3 bases, and 21 bases separated the two germline ends. The CDR3 DNA reads as TGTGCCAGTAAGAAGGGCAGGGGATATGGGGACACTGAAGCTTTCTTT. This encodes CASKKGRGYGDTEAFF.

J is TRBJ1-6 and V is TRBV30, with unresolved D. The ends were cut back, 5 bases at V and 11 bases at J, with 22 bases in the middle. This CDR3 has 15 amino acids. Germline assignment: CDR1 GTSNPN and CDR2 SVGIG (reference sequence). CDR3: CAWAPGHPSGAPLHF. As DNA, the CDR3 is TGTGCCTGGGCGCCCGGCCACCCCAGCGGGGCACCCCTCCACTTT.

This clone occurred once. This sequence joins TRBV2 and TRBJ1-5, with D maybe TRBD1 (6 bases). Trimming pared 9 bases from V and 3 bases from J, leaving 21 bases between. The CDR3 covers 16 residues. From germline, CDR1 is SNHLY and CDR2 FYNNEI. CDR3: CASVREQGGNNQPQHF. DNA of the CDR3: TGTGCCAGTGTCCGAGAACAGGGTGGGAACAATCAGCCCCAGCATTTT.

J is TRBJ2-1 and V is TRBV28, with 9 positions matching TRBD1. From germline, CDR1 is MDHEN and CDR2 SYDVKM. The CDR3 contains 17 residues. V gave up 1 base and J gave up 6 bases; unmatched junction bases: 10. The CDR3 sequence: CASSLSFDRGFVNEQFF. DNA of the CDR3: TGTGCCAGCAGTTTATCTTTCGACAGGGGGTTTGTCAATGAGCAGTTCTTC.

The CDR3 region has the DNA TGTGCCAGCTCACCTTACGCTGGGACTAGTTCTCACGAGCAGTACTTC. Translating gives CASSPYAGTSSHEQYF. This chain links TRBV18 with TRBJ2-7; 8 bases line up with TRBD2. The CDR3 contains 16 residues. Per the germline V gene, CDR1 is KGHSH and CDR2 is LQKENI. V was clipped by 3 bases and J by 5 bases; unmatched bases: 12.

This rearrangement joins TRBV7-9 to TRBJ2-7, with 10 bases that match TRBD1. This CDR3 is built from 16 residues. With 1 base clipped from V and 2 bases from J, the junction kept 5 bases outside the gene matches. The V gene's germline CDR1 is SEHNR and CDR2 FQNEAQ (reference sequence). The CDR3: CASSLVAGQGAYEQYF. The CDR3 DNA sequence: TGTGCCAGCAGCTTAGTAGCTGGACAGGGGGCCTACGAGCAGTACTTC.

The chain combines TRBV23-1 with TRBJ2-5; D perhaps matches TRBD1 (7 bases). TRBV23-1 is an ORF, and what it does is uncertain. Trimming cost V 3 bases and J 3 bases, with 23 bases left between them. This CDR3 is built from 18 residues. The DNA for the CDR3 is TGCGCCAGCAGTCATTCCTTACCTCCAGGGGGACTTAAAGAGACCCAGTACTTC. The encoded protein is CASSHSLPPGGLKETQYF.

This clone showed up just once. The chain links TRBV18 to TRBJ2-7; D is uncertain. The CDR3 totals 12 residues. Germline loops: CDR1 KGHSH, CDR2 LQKENI. With 2 bases removed from V and 2 bases from J, the gap between germline ends came to 4 bases. The CDR3 spells CASSPNTYEQYF. The CDR3 bases are TGTGCCAGCTCACCAAATACCTACGAGCAGTACTTC.

The table lists this clone with a count of one. The gene calls are TRBV2 and TRBJ2-5, with no clear D. Germline V gives CDR1 SNHLY, CDR2 FYNNEI. Deletions cut 1 base from V and 2 bases from J, with 11 bases between. This CDR3 is 15 amino acids long. The CDR3 nucleotides are TGTGCCAGCAGTGAAGAGGCAGGAAGACAAGAGACCCAGTACTTC. Amino acids: CASSEEAGRQETQYF.

The chain joins TRBV29-1 to TRBJ2-5; possible D gene TRBD2, 6 bases. This CDR3 has 14 residues. Germline CDR1 is SQVTM and CDR2 is ANQGSEA. V gave up 7 bases and J gave up 4 bases, with 19 bases separating them. The CDR3: CSGWEAEKGETQYF. The CDR3, as DNA: TGCAGCGGCTGGGAGGCGGAAAAGGGAGAGACCCAGTACTTC.

The rearrangement links TRBV6-6 to TRBJ1-2; a possible D gene is TRBD1 (6 bases). Trimming cost V 8 bases and J 4 bases, with 23 bases left between them. Germline values: CDR1 MNHNY, CDR2 SVGAGI (reference sequence). The CDR3 is made up of 16 amino acids. CDR3 sequence (DNA): TGTGCCAGCGTCCGGGACAACTTAGATACCTCCTATGGCTACACCTTC. Its translation is CASVRDNLDTSYGYTF.

V gene TRBV28 combines with J gene TRBJ2-7; maybe TRBD1 (6 bases). The CDR3 consists of 13 residues. Trimming took 5 bases from V and 4 from J, leaving 12 bases between them. Germline V CDR1 and CDR2: MDHEN, SYDVKM. The CDR3 region has the DNA TGTGCCAGCAGTCTTGGGACACCGTACGAGCAGTACTTC. It is translated as CASSLGTPYEQYF.

CDR3 DNA sequence: TGTGCCAGCAGTCTATTACTAGCGGGAGGAACAGATACGCAGTATTTT. It specifies CASSLLLAGGTDTQYF. The chain combines TRBV27 with TRBJ2-3; 12 positions agree with TRBD2. The CDR3 covers 16 residues. Losses at the gene ends were 5 bases for V and 3 bases for J; bases not matched to a gene: 6. Germline V gene sequence: CDR1 MNHEY, CDR2 SMNVEV (reference sequence).

V is TRBV20-1 and J is TRBJ1-4; D call uncertain. CDR3 length: 10 residues. Trimming left V 6 bases short and J 8 bases short, with 7 bases between. Per germline, CDR1 DFQATT and CDR2 SNEGSKA (reference sequence). The CDR3 DNA is TGCAGTGCCAGTCGGGAAAAACTGTTTTTT. Its translation is CSASREKLFF.